This entry lists 31 T cell receptor beta chains sequenced from one sample in a study of cytomegalovirus exposure and HLA in healthy donors. 60 Vbeta and 13 Jbeta primers were used in PCR. The data were produced by immunoSEQ multiplex PCR, yet TCRdb's version contains in-frame clones alone and is incomplete. The sample holds around 150,000 clones, about 81% seen once. The sequenced sample consisted of PBMCs. These receptors were obtained from a woman in her forties or fifties in good health and CMV-seropositive.

V is TRBV7-8 and J is TRBJ2-5; TRBD2 is a possible D gene (6 bases). CDR1 is SGHVS and CDR2 is FQNEAQ in the germline V gene. The V end was cut by 5 bases, the J end by 5 bases, with 18 bases between. This CDR3 has 15 amino acids. The CDR3 DNA reads TGTGCCAGCAGCCCCACAAGCGGGCTGGGGGAGACCCAGTACTTC. It is translated as CASSPTSGLGETQYF. The complete variable domain, with remaining parts taken from reference TRBV7-8 and TRBJ2-5, reads GAGVSQSPRYKVAKRGQDVALRCDPISGHVSLFWYQQALGQGPEFLTYFQNEAQLDKSGLPSDRFFAERPEGSVSTLKIQRTQQEDSAVYLCASSPTSGLGETQYFGPGTRLLVL.

The rearrangement links TRBV10-1 to TRBJ2-1, with TRBD2 matching 7 bases. Trimming cost V 5 bases and J 4 bases; bases outside gene matches: 8. Germline V gives CDR1 WNHNN, CDR2 SYGVQD (reference sequence). This CDR3 comprises 15 residues. CDR3 in DNA: TGCGCCAGCAGTCCCGGACTAGGGCGGTACAATGAGCAGTTCTTC. This encodes CASSPGLGRYNEQFF.

J is TRBJ1-2 and V is TRBV7-8, with D tentatively TRBD1 (5 bases). V gave up 0 bases and J gave up 9 bases, with 8 bases separating them. The germline gives CDR1 SGHVS, CDR2 FQNEAQ. CDR3 length: 12 residues. The CDR3 loop reads CASSLAQGSYTF. CDR3 nucleotide sequence: TGTGCCAGCAGCTTAGCGCAGGGAAGCTACACCTTC.

The chain links TRBV5-4 to TRBJ1-2; TRBD1 is a possible D gene (5 bases). The V end lost 4 bases, the J end lost 9 bases, and 16 bases lay between the germline ends. The CDR3 sequence is 13 residues long. Per germline, CDR1 SGHNT and CDR2 YYREEE (reference sequence). CDR3 residues: CASSIRQGGSYTF. The DNA for the CDR3 is TGTGCCAGCAGCATACGGCAGGGCGGTAGCTACACCTTC.

The chain couples TRBV9 to TRBJ2-1; D is perhaps TRBD1 (6 bases). Germline CDR1 SGDLS, CDR2 YYNGEE. V shed 4 bases and J shed 8 bases, with 16 bases lying between them. The CDR3 has 14 residues. DNA for the CDR3: TGTGCCAGCAGCAAACAGGGTGAGGAAGATGAGCAGTTCTTC. The encoded protein is CASSKQGEEDEQFF.

The CDR3 region has the DNA TGTGCCAGCAGCTCAACCGGATTCCGGGACAAGGGCTACACCTTC. This translates into CASSSTGFRDKGYTF. The rearrangement uses TRBV7-9 and TRBJ1-2, with a weak D call TRBD1 (6 bases). The CDR3 totals 15 residues. The V gene lost 4 bases and the J gene lost 8 bases, with 20 bases spanning the gap. Germline CDR1 is SEHNR and CDR2 is FQNEAQ (reference sequence).

The chain links TRBV4-1 to TRBJ1-1; D possibly corresponds to TRBD1 (6 bases). CDR1 and CDR2 (germline): MGHRA, YSYEKL. This CDR3 is 16 amino acids long. V was cut by 3 bases and J by 7 bases, with 21 bases left in between. CDR3 in amino acids: CASSQSLVITTGEAFF. CDR3 bases: TGCGCCAGCAGCCAGTCGCTAGTAATAACGACAGGTGAAGCTTTCTTT.

V and J are TRBV14 and TRBJ2-5; 11 bases line up with TRBD2. Germline assignment: CDR1 SGHDN and CDR2 FVKESK. Germline trimming cut 3 bases from V and 5 bases from J; bases unmatched to any gene: 8. This CDR3 contains 16 residues. The CDR3 DNA reads TGTGCCAGCAGCCATACGGAACTAGCGGGGGTGGAGACCCAGTACTTC. It is translated as CASSHTELAGVETQYF.

In its sample, this clone was seen a few times. This rearrangement joins TRBV23-1 to TRBJ2-3, with D unclear. TRBV23-1 is noted as an ORF with a role that remains uncertain. There are 13 residues in the CDR3. V was clipped by 2 bases and J by 4 bases, with 7 bases between them. Here the CDR3 DNA reads TGCGCCAGCAGTCAACCTTTTGCAGATACGCAGTATTTT. Amino acid sequence: CASSQPFADTQYF.

This clone has just a few counts. This chain uses TRBV4-1 with TRBJ1-1; D not resolved. CDR3 length: 14 amino acids. With 0 bases removed from V and 4 bases from J, the gap between germline ends came to 9 bases. CDR1 and CDR2 from the germline V gene are MGHRA and YSYEKL. CDR3 in DNA: TGCGCCAGCAGCCAAGACGACTTTTTCACTGAAGCTTTCTTT. This translates into CASSQDDFFTEAFF.

The rearrangement uses TRBV5-6 and TRBJ1-2; D not certain. Trimming removed 2 bases at V and 1 base at J, with 15 bases between. Germline lookup yields CDR1 SGHDT and CDR2 YYEEEE. CDR3 length: 16 residues. CDR3 nucleotide sequence: TGTGCCAGCAGCTTCGCCCAGGCGTATTTTAACTATGGCTACACCTTC. Translating gives CASSFAQAYFNYGYTF. Variable domain in full (rest from reference TRBV5-6 and TRBJ1-2): DAGVTQSPTHLIKTRGQQVTLRCSPKSGHDTVSWYQQALGQGPQFIFQYYEEEERQRGNFPDRFSGHQFPNYSSELNVNALLLGDSALYLCASSFAQAYFNYGYTFGSGTRLTVV.

The chain joins TRBV5-1 to TRBJ2-5; 7 positions match TRBD1. Germline V gene data show CDR1 as SGHRS and CDR2 as YFSETQ. CDR3 length: 13 amino acids. Trimming removed 7 bases from V and 9 bases from J; junction bases left unmatched: 12. CDR3 amino acids: CASGDRASEAQYF. For the CDR3, the DNA is TGCGCCAGCGGAGACAGGGCCAGCGAGGCCCAGTACTTC.

This chain links TRBV25-1 with TRBJ1-3; possible D gene TRBD1, 5 bases. The CDR3 has 15 amino acids. Trimming took 4 bases from V and 3 from J, leaving 13 bases between them. From germline, CDR1 is MGHDK and CDR2 SYGVNS. The CDR3 coding sequence is TGTGCCAGCAGTGCCCCAAGGACACATGGAAACACCATATATTTT. Amino acids: CASSAPRTHGNTIYF.

The V gene is TRBV12-5, the J gene TRBJ1-1; D call uncertain. Germline-derived CDR1 and CDR2 are LGHNT and FRNRAP. The CDR3 contains 13 residues. Trimming pared 1 base from V and 1 base from J, leaving 4 bases between. The CDR3 reads CASGLAGNTEAFF. CDR3 DNA: TGTGCTAGTGGTTTGGCCGGGAACACTGAAGCTTTCTTT.

This clone was observed once. J is TRBJ1-6 and V is TRBV5-6; 10 bases are shared with TRBD1. V lost 1 base, J lost 14 bases, and 12 bases stayed unmatched. From germline, CDR1 is SGHDT and CDR2 YYEEEE. The CDR3 loop spans 16 amino acids. The DNA for the CDR3 is TGTGCCAGCAGCTTGCTCCGGGACAGGGGATATGTCACCCTCCACTTT. This sequence encodes CASSLLRDRGYVTLHF.

As regards this clone: One end of the junction does not line up with germline, which may come from a read error. The V gene is TRBV19, the J gene TRBJ1-1; 7 bases match TRBD1. The CDR3 is 14 residues long. From germline, CDR1 is LNHDA and CDR2 SQIVND (reference sequence). Here the CDR3 reads CASRIGQVNTEAFF. CDR3 DNA: TGTGCCAGTAGAATAGGACAGGTGAACACTGAAGCTTTCTTT.

This clone showed up just once. CDR3 sequence: CAIMPGGPSPAFAYTQYF. The CDR3 bases are TGTGCCATCATGCCGGGGGGGCCTAGCCCAGCGTTCGCGTATACGCAGTATTTT. This sequence joins TRBV10-3 and TRBJ2-3; 8 bases map to TRBD2. Germline trimming cut 7 bases from V and 7 bases from J; bases unmatched to any gene: 22. Germline CDR1 reads ENHRY; CDR2 reads SYGVKD. This CDR3 contains 18 residues.

This chain joins TRBV4-1 and TRBJ2-5; TRBD1 aligns across 8 bases. The DNA end is more similar to TRBJ2-7, so the J call may be wrong. Germline V gives CDR1 MGHRA, CDR2 YSYEKL. The CDR3 runs 15 residues. CDR3 sequence: CASSHRTGFTYEQYF. The DNA of the CDR3 is TGCGCCAGCAGCCATAGGACAGGGTTCACCTACGAGCAGTACTTC.

This clone was recorded a few times. This chain connects TRBV7-9 to TRBJ1-5; D gene unclear. V shed 5 bases and J shed 5 bases, with 10 bases lying between them. This CDR3 comprises 13 residues. From germline, CDR1 is SEHNR and CDR2 FQNEAQ (reference sequence). The CDR3 reads CASSPEGYQPQHF. CDR3 bases: TGTGCCAGCAGCCCCGAGGGATATCAGCCCCAGCATTTT.

The chain employs TRBV30 and TRBJ1-1; perhaps TRBD1 as D (6 bases). CDR3 length: 11 amino acids. V was clipped by 0 bases and J by 8 bases, with 7 bases between them. CDR1 and CDR2 (germline): GTSNPN, SVGIG (reference sequence). CDR3 residues: CAWSVGGEAFF. As DNA, the CDR3 is TGTGCCTGGAGTGTAGGGGGAGAAGCTTTCTTT.

The chain is built from TRBV9 and TRBJ2-7; 8 bases map to TRBD1. In germline, CDR1 is SGDLS, CDR2 YYNGEE. V lost 3 bases to trimming and J lost 10 bases; unmatched junction nucleotides: 12. CDR3 length: 14 residues. The CDR3 region is CASSDPDQGAFQYF. The CDR3 DNA follows: TGTGCCAGCAGCGACCCGGACCAGGGGGCTTTTCAGTACTTC.

The chain is built from TRBV7-3 and TRBJ2-3, with D possibly matching TRBD2 (5 bases). In germline, CDR1 is SGHTA, CDR2 FQGTGA. V was cut by 6 bases and J by 1 base, with 17 bases left in between. The CDR3 sequence is 16 residues long. The CDR3 nucleotides are TGTGCCAGCAGTGCTGAGGGCCTCGAGGGCACAGATACGCAGTATTTT. It specifies CASSAEGLEGTDTQYF.

The gene calls are TRBV25-1 and TRBJ1-3; a weak D match, TRBD1 (6 bases). Germline V gives CDR1 MGHDK, CDR2 SYGVNS. The CDR3 is 15 amino acids. The V end lost 5 bases, the J end lost 2 bases, and 13 bases lay between the germline ends. CDR3 in DNA: TGTGCCAGCAGTCCGACAGGACGCACTGGAAACACCATATATTTT. Its translation is CASSPTGRTGNTIYF.

This clone was counted a few times. The V and J genes are TRBV30 and TRBJ1-1, with D maybe TRBD1 (6 bases). V lost 7 bases to trimming and J lost 0 bases, with 12 bases between them. This CDR3 has 13 amino acids. Germline CDR1 GTSNPN, CDR2 SVGIG (reference sequence). DNA for the CDR3: TGTGCCTACAGACAGGCTTTGAACACTGAAGCTTTCTTT. It codes for CAYRQALNTEAFF.

V and J are TRBV2 and TRBJ2-5; D not resolved. The CDR3 contains 11 residues. V dropped 8 bases and J dropped 0 bases, with 4 bases sitting between them. The germline V gene has CDR1 SNHLY and CDR2 FYNNEI. CDR3 nucleotides: TGTGCCAGCGCGTACCAAGAGACCCAGTACTTC. This codes for CASAYQETQYF. The full variable domain, its missing parts supplied by reference TRBV2 and TRBJ2-5, is EPEVTQTPSHQVTQMGQEVILRCVPISNHLYFYWYRQILGQKVEFLVSFYNNEISEKSEIFDDQFSVERPDGSNFTLKIRSTKLEDSAMYFCASAYQETQYFGPGTRLLVL.

This clone has only a few counts. The rearrangement joins TRBV30 to TRBJ2-1; D call uncertain. Per the germline V gene, CDR1 is GTSNPN and CDR2 is SVGIG (reference sequence). This CDR3 region has 15 residues. V gave up 1 base and J gave up 2 bases, with 12 bases separating them. CDR3 coding DNA: TGTGCCTGGAGTGATTTAGCACAACCCTACAATGAGCAGTTCTTC. Translated: CAWSDLAQPYNEQFF.

The J gene is TRBJ1-2, the V gene TRBV28; D gene ambiguous. This CDR3 spans 12 amino acids. Germline assignment: CDR1 MDHEN and CDR2 SYDVKM. V was shortened by 4 bases and J by 8 bases, with 11 bases between the two germline ends. This CDR3 reads CASSSLMRGYTF. CDR3 DNA: TGTGCCAGCAGTTCCCTCATGAGAGGCTACACCTTC.

The chain has TRBV2 and TRBJ2-2, with a weak D call TRBD2 (5 bases). V was pared by 8 bases and J by 4 bases, with 14 bases between. The V gene's germline CDR1 is SNHLY and CDR2 FYNNEI. The CDR3 runs to 14 residues. CDR3 DNA sequence: TGTGCCAGCGATATGCGGGCAGGCACCGGGGAGCTGTTTTTT. Protein: CASDMRAGTGELFF. Based on the CDR3 plus reference TRBV2 and TRBJ2-2, the full variable domain is EPEVTQTPSHQVTQMGQEVILRCVPISNHLYFYWYRQILGQKVEFLVSFYNNEISEKSEIFDDQFSVERPDGSNFTLKIRSTKLEDSAMYFCASDMRAGTGELFFGEGSRLTVL.

This chain links TRBV19 with TRBJ1-5; possible D gene TRBD1, 5 bases. The CDR3 runs 15 residues. V was trimmed by 4 bases and J by 4 bases, leaving 14 bases between them. Germline lookup yields CDR1 LNHDA and CDR2 SQIVND (reference sequence). CDR3 amino acids: CASSTKTGGNQPQHF. CDR3 nucleotide sequence: TGTGCCAGTAGTACCAAGACGGGGGGTAATCAGCCCCAGCATTTT.

The chain combines TRBV12-5 with TRBJ1-2; tentative D call: TRBD1 (5 bases). This CDR3 is 10 amino acids long. The germline V gene encodes CDR1 LGHNT and CDR2 FRNRAP. The germline V and J ends were trimmed by 5 bases and 8 bases, with 6 bases remaining between them. The CDR3 DNA reads as TGTGCTAGTGGTCCAGGGGGCTACACCTTC. Residues: CASGPGGYTF.

The genes are TRBV10-2 and TRBJ2-7, with D possibly being TRBD2 (5 bases). This CDR3 is 14 amino acids long. In germline, CDR1 is WSHSY, CDR2 SAAADI. V was shortened by 7 bases and J by 0 bases, with 13 bases between the two germline ends. CDR3 nucleotides: TGCGCCAGCACCTCCGGGGTGAGCTCCTACGAGCAGTACTTC. Translated: CASTSGVSSYEQYF.